This T cell receptor (beta chain) was retrieved from a study of blood T cell repertoires in COVID-19. Study overall: Spain, Italy and the United States supplied samples that represented acute and convalescent COVID-19. Sources were T cells, B-cell-depleted T cells, or PBMCs; the material itself was cDNA or gDNA.

Source study methods: By means of reference gene primer amplification, nucleated cell counts were estimated. Sequenced by immunoSEQ multiplex PCR; TCRdb stores in-frame clones only, minus some. The V and J calls and the clone size are those of that table, but D and trimming were determined from the DNA. The profile covers 20,000 to 25,000 clones, with about 88% appearing a single time and around a tenth taken by the ten largest. Trimming cost V 6 bases and J 5 bases, with 15 bases left between them. Germline-derived CDR1 and CDR2 are ENHRY and SYGVKD. The CDR3 extends over 14 amino acids. V is TRBV10-3 and J is TRBJ2-3; tentatively, D is TRBD2 (7 bases). Source material: peripheral blood. The TCR comes from a human donor in a cohort sampled during active COVID-19. The donor label of this sample is uncertain. CDR3 residues: CAIREGGGEDTQYF. For the CDR3, the DNA is TGTGCCATCAGGGAAGGGGGGGGAGAAGATACGCAGTATTTT.